One and the same sample provided the 18 T cell receptor beta chains below, sequenced in a study of cytomegalovirus exposure and HLA in healthy donors. Both 60 Vbeta primers and 13 Jbeta primers went into the PCR. The assay was immunoSEQ multiplex PCR, and TCRdb's table has in-frame clones only and misses some. The sample lists around 210,000 clones; under 85% were seen once. Sequencing used PBMCs. The origin of the receptors is a man aged 50-59 years in good health and CMV-seronegative.

The chain carries TRBV28 and TRBJ1-3; D gene unclear. CDR1 is MDHEN and CDR2 is SYDVKM in the germline V gene. This CDR3 is 16 amino acids long. The germline V and J ends were trimmed by 3 bases and 0 bases, with 12 bases remaining between them. For the CDR3, the DNA is TGTGCCAGCAGTTTTTCGGGGTCCGCCTCTGGAAACACCATATATTTT. As protein: CASSFSGSASGNTIYF.

The chain joins TRBV9 to TRBJ1-4, with D possibly matching TRBD1 (5 bases). V lost 3 bases and J 8 bases, leaving 17 bases between the germline ends. The CDR3 is 15 residues long. Germline V CDR1 and CDR2: SGDLS, YYNGEE. The CDR3 region is CASSAHQGRAEKLFF. The CDR3 DNA follows: TGTGCCAGCAGCGCGCACCAGGGAAGGGCGGAAAAACTGTTTTTT. The entire variable domain, with the rest obtained from reference TRBV9 and TRBJ1-4, is as follows: DSGVTQTPKHLITATGQRVTLRCSPRSGDLSVYWYQQSLDQGLQFLIQYYNGEERAKGNILERFSAQQFPDLHSELNLSSLELGDSALYFCASSAHQGRAEKLFFGSGTQLSVL.

The V and J genes are TRBV7-3 and TRBJ2-5, with 9 bases matching TRBD2. Trimming at V came to 5 bases and at J to 1 base, leaving 5 bases not matched to a gene. Germline CDR1 reads SGHTA; CDR2 reads FQGTGA. This CDR3 has 15 residues. The CDR3 DNA is TGTGCCAGCAGCCCCAGCGGGAGGTCCCAAGAGACCCAGTACTTC. Protein product: CASSPSGRSQETQYF.

J is TRBJ2-5 and V is TRBV5-6, with 16 bases that match TRBD2. The junction had 8 bases not matched to a gene; V was cut back by 0 bases and J by 6 bases. The V gene's germline CDR1 is SGHDT and CDR2 YYEEEE. The CDR3 has 18 residues. The CDR3, as DNA: TGTGCCAGCAGCTTGGGCTCGGGACTAGCGGGAGGGCCAAAGACCCAGTACTTC. Protein: CASSLGSGLAGGPKTQYF.

The count of this clone is one. This rearrangement joins TRBV5-4 to TRBJ2-5, with 8 bases lining up with TRBD1. The CDR3 contains 14 residues. Trimming took 4 bases from V and 3 from J; bases not matched to a gene: 5. Germline loops: CDR1 SGHNT, CDR2 YYREEE (reference sequence). The DNA for the CDR3 is TGTGCCAGCAGCCCACAGACAGGGGAAGAGACCCAGTACTTC. It translates to CASSPQTGEETQYF.

The CDR3 is CASSLAQGATYEQYF. CDR3 coding DNA: TGTGCCAGCAGCTTAGCGCAGGGGGCAACCTACGAGCAGTACTTC. The genes are TRBV7-9 and TRBJ2-7; 8 bases are a match to TRBD1. CDR3 length: 15 residues. The V gene's germline CDR1 is SEHNR and CDR2 FQNEAQ (reference sequence). V was clipped by 0 bases and J by 2 bases; unmatched bases: 3. Full variable domain (remainder filled in from reference TRBV7-9 and TRBJ2-7): DTGVSQNPRHKITKRGQNVTFRCDPISEHNRLYWYRQTLGQGPEFLTYFQNEAQLEKSRLLSDRFSAERPKGSFSTLEIQRTEQGDSAMYLCASSLAQGATYEQYFGPGTRLTVT.

The chain joins TRBV2 to TRBJ2-2; D is uncertain. Trimming took 0 bases from V and 6 from J, leaving 5 bases between them. Germline loops: CDR1 SNHLY, CDR2 FYNNEI. This CDR3 is built from 13 residues. The CDR3 protein is CASSEAPAGELFF. In DNA form, the CDR3 reads TGTGCCAGCAGTGAAGCGCCGGCCGGGGAGCTGTTTTTT.

This chain links TRBV9 with TRBJ2-1; possible D gene TRBD2, 6 bases. Per germline, CDR1 SGDLS and CDR2 YYNGEE. Trimming shortened V by 4 bases and J by 10 bases, and 15 bases separated the two germline ends. The CDR3 sequence is 13 residues long. The CDR3 loop reads CASSPRTIAEQFF. The DNA of the CDR3 is TGTGCCAGCAGCCCCCGGACTATCGCGGAGCAGTTCTTC. The variable domain in full, with the rest retrieved from reference TRBV9 and TRBJ2-1, is DSGVTQTPKHLITATGQRVTLRCSPRSGDLSVYWYQQSLDQGLQFLIQYYNGEERAKGNILERFSAQQFPDLHSELNLSSLELGDSALYFCASSPRTIAEQFFGPGTRLTVL.

The rearrangement joins TRBV14 to TRBJ2-1; 11 nucleotides align to TRBD2. The CDR3 contains 17 residues. In germline, CDR1 is SGHDN, CDR2 FVKESK. V shed 3 bases, J shed 6 bases, and the junction held 10 bases outside the gene matches. CDR3 bases: TGTGCCAGCAGCCATCCCCCTCCGGGACTAGCGGTCAATGAGCAGTTCTTC. This translates into CASSHPPPGLAVNEQFF.

The CDR3 loop is CASSPDSGTLTGELFF. CDR3 DNA sequence: TGTGCCAGCAGCCCCGACTCCGGGACTCTCACCGGGGAGCTGTTTTTT. This chain joins TRBV5-4 and TRBJ2-2; possibly TRBD2 for D (6 bases). Germline V lookup: CDR1 SGHNT, CDR2 YYREEE (reference sequence). There are 16 residues in the CDR3. V was pared by 4 bases and J by 4 bases, with 17 bases between.

This chain connects TRBV5-1 to TRBJ2-2; 10 bases align to TRBD2. There are 18 residues in the CDR3. Germline loops: CDR1 SGHRS, CDR2 YFSETQ. V shed 4 bases and J 4 bases; nucleotides not matched to a gene: 13. The CDR3 region is CASSPEPLSGRSTGELFF. The DNA for the CDR3 is TGCGCCAGCAGCCCTGAGCCTCTTAGCGGGAGGTCCACCGGGGAGCTGTTTTTT.

This chain joins TRBV5-1 and TRBJ2-5; 7 bases are shared with TRBD2. In germline, CDR1 is SGHRS, CDR2 YFSETQ. The trim removed 1 base at V and 5 bases at J, leaving 5 bases unmatched. The CDR3 spans 14 residues. CDR3 loop: CASSLRTSTETQYF. CDR3 DNA sequence: TGCGCCAGCAGCTTGCGGACTAGTACGGAGACCCAGTACTTC.

This rearrangement joins TRBV7-9 to TRBJ2-1; 9 nucleotides agree with TRBD2. V was pared by 6 bases and J by 9 bases, with 9 bases of the junction left unmatched. The germline V gene encodes CDR1 SEHNR and CDR2 FQNEAQ (reference sequence). The CDR3 is 14 amino acids. CDR3 residues: CASRLIAGAGEQFF. DNA of the CDR3: TGTGCCAGCAGACTAATAGCGGGAGCCGGTGAGCAGTTCTTC.

Points on this clone: Within the sample, other DNA sequences also encode this same CDR3. The chain carries TRBV7-9 and TRBJ1-1, with D maybe TRBD1 (6 bases). CDR1 is SEHNR and CDR2 is FQNEAQ in the germline V gene (reference sequence). The CDR3 extends over 15 amino acids. The V end lost 0 bases, the J end lost 4 bases, and 12 bases lay between the germline ends. The CDR3 DNA reads TGTGCCAGCAGCTTAGCGCGGGGGGGCGGCACTGAAGCTTTCTTT. It yields the protein CASSLARGGGTEAFF.

V is TRBV7-9 and J is TRBJ2-7, with D possibly TRBD1 on 7 matching bases. The V end lost 5 bases, the J end lost 5 bases, and 22 bases lay between the germline ends. The V gene's germline CDR1 is SEHNR and CDR2 FQNEAQ (reference sequence). The CDR3 totals 16 residues. CDR3 sequence: CASSPRGGGTANEQYF. CDR3 in DNA: TGTGCCAGCAGCCCGAGGGGTGGCGGGACAGCGAACGAGCAGTACTTC.

This clone was found once. J is TRBJ2-7 and V is TRBV23-1; 8 bases fit TRBD2. Being an ORF, TRBV23-1 has a function that is uncertain. With V trimmed by 4 bases and J by 1 base, 12 bases remained unmatched. The CDR3 is 17 residues long. CDR3 DNA: TGCGCCAGCAGTCCCCAAGCGGGGGAAGATTTTTCCTACGAGCAGTACTTC. Translating it yields CASSPQAGEDFSYEQYF.

The rearrangement joins TRBV7-9 to TRBJ2-5, with 9 bases matching TRBD1. The CDR3 loop spans 15 amino acids. Trimming at V came to 7 bases and at J to 3 bases, leaving 9 bases not matched to a gene. Germline V CDR1 and CDR2: SEHNR, FQNEAQ (reference sequence). The CDR3 spells CASTIGWDREETQYF. The CDR3, as DNA: TGTGCCAGCACCATAGGATGGGACAGGGAAGAGACCCAGTACTTC.

This chain joins TRBV28 and TRBJ2-7, with 12 positions matching TRBD1. Germline CDR1 reads MDHEN; CDR2 reads SYDVKM. Trimming at V came to 2 bases and at J to 4 bases, leaving 3 bases not matched to a gene. There are 15 residues in the CDR3. CDR3 in DNA: TGTGCCAGCAGTTTAGGGGGACAGGGGGCTTACGAGCAGTACTTC. This codes for CASSLGGQGAYEQYF.